This T cell receptor beta chain derives from a study of blood T cell repertoires in COVID-19. Study-wide background: Sites in the United States, Italy and Spain provided acute and convalescent COVID-19 samples. Sample material is recorded as cDNA or gDNA derived from T cells, B-cell-depleted T cells, or PBMCs.

Study processing details: Estimation of nucleated cell counts was performed using reference gene primer amplification. Measured with immunoSEQ multiplex PCR; TCRdb has only the in-frame clones, and not every one. D and trimming were read from the DNA, whereas the V and J calls and clone size are those reported in that table. The table lists around 100,000 clones, less than 90% of them singletons. V lost 10 bases, J lost 4 bases, and 8 bases lay in between. The CDR3 consists of 11 residues. CDR1 KGHDR and CDR2 SFDVKD come from the germline V gene. This receptor was obtained from an elderly man with acute or convalescent COVID-19. This chain uses TRBV24-1 with TRBJ2-3; D is ambiguous. The sample comprised peripheral blood. For the CDR3, the DNA is TGTGCCACTGAGCTAGCAGATACGCAGTATTTT. Translated: CATELADTQYF.